The entry below describes one T cell receptor (beta chain). The antigen remains unidentified. The data stem from a study of OX40 agonist ivuxolimab in advanced cancers. Study-level information: Participants could have had prior anti-PD-1, anti-PD-L1 or anti-CTLA-4 therapy, and approximately 40% had some.

Study results and caveats: Averaging showed that CD8+ T cells had more expanded clones than CD4+ did. Blood T cells, both CD4+ and CD8+, expanded clonally by week 6 at 0.1 to 3.0 mg/kg.

Autoimmune disease history or systemic immunosuppression excluded patients. This CDR3 is built from 14 residues. The germline V gene encodes CDR1 SGHTS and CDR2 YDEGEE. The V and J ends lost 0 bases and 8 bases, in that order; junction bases with no gene match: 4. Here immunoSEQ multiplex PCR was the method, and the copy in TCRdb shows in-frame clones only, minus some. Altogether roughly 68,000 clones are present, roughly 80% being singletons, with the ten largest covering about 1.5%. Sequences were derived from CD4+ or CD8+ T cells sorted from blood, sampled in a trial of the OX40 agonist ivuxolimab. The chain links TRBV5-8 to TRBJ1-4; 7 nucleotides match TRBD1. The sequence derives from an adult with an advanced solid tumor such as melanoma, head and neck, liver or kidney cancer. The CDR3, as DNA: TGTGCCAGCAGCTTGGAGGGGGCTCGGGAAAAACTGTTTTTT. This sequence encodes CASSLEGAREKLFF.